One and the same sample provided the 30 T cell receptor beta chains below, sequenced in a study of T cells in Graves' hyperthyroidism and ophthalmopathy. Authors of the study amplified TCR beta CDR3 regions from RNA transcripts. The HTBI primer set served for first-round RT-PCR of the TCR CDR3. Using its own MiXCR run on the multiplex PCR reads, TCRdb lists one record per CDR3 protein. The table includes 300,000 to 450,000 distinct CDR3 sequences, around an eighth detected once. The source material was blood. The receptors were gathered from a man younger than 40 with Graves' hyperthyroidism that later progressed to Graves' ophthalmopathy.

This clonotype was seen ten or more times. This chain connects TRBV6-6 to TRBJ2-7; TRBD1 agrees at 8 bases. The germline gives CDR1 MNHNY, CDR2 SVGAGI (reference sequence). The CDR3 covers 14 residues. The J segment lost 4 bases and the V segment lost 3 bases, leaving 5 bases of the junction unmatched. The CDR3 DNA reads as TGTGCCAGCAGTTATTCCGGACAGGGATACGAGCAGTACTTC. The encoded protein is CASSYSGQGYEQYF.

A few counts support this clonotype. This chain links TRBV30 with TRBJ2-7; 12 bases are a match to TRBD1. V shed 3 bases, J shed 6 bases, and the junction held 3 bases outside the gene matches. CDR3 length: 13 residues. Per germline, CDR1 GTSNPN and CDR2 SVGIG (reference sequence). The CDR3: CAWRGTGGREQYF. CDR3 DNA: TGTGCCTGGAGGGGGACAGGGGGCCGCGAGCAGTACTTC.

This clonotype has a count of ten or more. Here the CDR3 DNA reads TGTGCCAGCAGCCAGGACATCTCCTACGAGCAGTACTTC. This sequence encodes CASSQDISYEQYF. The chain is built from TRBV7-3 and TRBJ2-7, with D perhaps TRBD1 (5 bases). The CDR3 sequence is 13 residues long. Between the trimmed V and J ends, which lost 5 bases and 0 bases, there was a span of 8 bases. Germline assignment: CDR1 SGHTA and CDR2 FQGTGA.

This clonotype was seen ten or more times. The chain links TRBV12-3 or TRBV12-4 to TRBJ2-2; 9 bases line up with TRBD1. Trimming removed 7 bases from V and 0 bases from J; junction bases left unmatched: 3. This CDR3 comprises 15 residues. The chain's CDR3 is CASTTGGANTGELFF. Here the CDR3 DNA reads TGTGCCAGCACCACAGGGGGCGCGAACACCGGGGAGCTGTTTTTT.

This clonotype has a handful of counts. The gene calls are TRBV3-1 and TRBJ2-6, with TRBD1 identical over 7 bases. Trimming cost V 8 bases and J 2 bases; bases outside gene matches: 3. The CDR3 is 14 residues long. Germline V gene lookup returns CDR1 LGHDT and CDR2 YNNKEL (reference sequence). CDR3 coding DNA: TGTGCCAGCGTTGACAGGGCTGGGGCCAACGTCCTGACTTTC. The encoded protein is CASVDRAGANVLTF. The variable domain in full, completed from reference TRBV3-1 and TRBJ2-6, reads DTAVSQTPKYLVTQMGNDKSIKCEQNLGHDTMYWYKQDSKKFLKIMFSYNNKELIINETVPNRFSPKSPDKAHLNLHINSLELGDSAVYFCASVDRAGANVLTFGAGSRLTVL.

This clonotype was picked up a small number of times. This chain joins TRBV20-1 and TRBJ1-2; possible D gene TRBD1, 6 bases. V lost 1 base, J lost 7 bases, and 19 bases lay in between. The germline V gene encodes CDR1 DFQATT and CDR2 SNEGSKA (reference sequence). There are 15 residues in the CDR3. The CDR3 bases are TGCAGTGCTAGAGGTGACGGGGGCGGTAGTGGTGGCTACACCTTC. It encodes CSARGDGGGSGGYTF.

This clonotype showed up just a few times. The chain recombines TRBV10-3 with TRBJ1-6, with 8 bases fitting TRBD1. With V trimmed by 10 bases and J by 15 bases, 14 bases remained unmatched. This CDR3 spans 13 amino acids. Germline CDR1 and CDR2: ENHRY and SYGVKD. The CDR3 nucleotides read TGTGCCACCTCCGGGACAGGCCACGCTCTCCTCCACTTT. Translated, it gives CATSGTGHALLHF.

This clonotype was seen many times. The chain has TRBV12-3 or TRBV12-4 and TRBJ2-2; D is possibly TRBD1 (6 bases). This CDR3 spans 15 amino acids. The V end lost 5 bases, the J end lost 0 bases, and 10 bases lay between the germline ends. The DNA of the CDR3 is TGTGCCAGCAGTAGGACAGCCCCGAACACCGGGGAGCTGTTTTTT. It translates to CASSRTAPNTGELFF.

This clonotype was seen at least ten times. J is TRBJ1-2 and V is TRBV5-1, with 7 bases aligning to TRBD1. Trimming removed 4 bases from V and 4 bases from J; junction bases left unmatched: 7. The length of the CDR3 is 14 residues. Germline loops: CDR1 SGHRS, CDR2 YFSETQ. CDR3: CASSLGDSVYGYTF. The CDR3, as DNA: TGCGCCAGCAGCCTCGGGGACAGTGTCTATGGCTACACCTTC.

The sample holds one count of this clonotype. The chain joins TRBV4-1 to TRBJ2-7; D not resolved. Trimming pared 3 bases from V and 6 bases from J, leaving 12 bases between. Germline values: CDR1 MGHRA, CDR2 YSYEKL. The CDR3 length is 13 residues. The CDR3 DNA follows: TGCGCCAGCAGCCAGACTGGTACGGGCGAGCAGTACTTC. Translated: CASSQTGTGEQYF.

This clonotype was picked up many times. The chain joins TRBV28 to TRBJ2-1; TRBD1 aligns across 8 bases. Trimming at V came to 3 bases and at J to 6 bases, leaving 7 bases not matched to a gene. CDR1 and CDR2 from the germline V gene are MDHEN and SYDVKM. CDR3 size: 15 residues. CDR3 bases: TGTGCCAGCAGTTTTAGGGACAGGAGGGCCAATGAGCAGTTCTTC. Translated: CASSFRDRRANEQFF.

The rearrangement uses TRBV2 and TRBJ2-1; 9 nucleotides align to TRBD2. The trim removed 11 bases at V and 7 bases at J, leaving 12 bases unmatched. Germline values: CDR1 SNHLY, CDR2 FYNNEI. There are 14 residues in the CDR3. As DNA, the CDR3 is TGTGCCTCACGAGAAGGCGGGGGGGCGAATGAGCAGTTCTTC. Its protein is CASREGGGANEQFF.

This clonotype has at least ten counts. V gene TRBV28 combines with J gene TRBJ1-6, with 7 bases lining up with TRBD1. This CDR3 region has 18 residues. V gave up 6 bases and J gave up 0 bases; unmatched junction bases: 11. Germline assignment: CDR1 MDHEN and CDR2 SYDVKM. The CDR3 sequence is CASRPPGQISSYNSPLHF. The CDR3 coding sequence is TGTGCCAGCAGACCCCCGGGACAGATTAGCTCCTATAATTCACCCCTCCACTTT.

This clonotype has ten or more counts. The chain combines TRBV28 with TRBJ1-4; no reliable D call. The length of the CDR3 is 13 residues. Germline lookup yields CDR1 MDHEN and CDR2 SYDVKM. V lost 2 bases and J lost 5, with 6 bases in between. The chain's CDR3 is CASSLTGNEKLFF. The CDR3 DNA reads TGTGCCAGCAGTTTAACGGGGAATGAAAAACTGTTTTTT.

This clonotype was observed at least ten times. The chain uses TRBV10-1 and TRBJ2-1; perhaps TRBD2 as D (7 bases). The germline V and J ends were trimmed by 2 bases and 5 bases, with 13 bases remaining between them. CDR1 is WNHNN and CDR2 is SYGVQD in the germline V gene (reference sequence). The CDR3 length is 15 residues. The CDR3 sequence: CASSERGGPDNEQFF. For the CDR3, the DNA is TGCGCCAGCAGTGAGAGGGGGGGACCTGACAATGAGCAGTTCTTC.

Note on this clonotype: A much larger clonotype is one base distant, so this may be a read error. V is TRBV30 and J is TRBJ2-3, with a tentative D call TRBD2 (5 bases). Germline V gene data show CDR1 as GTSNPN and CDR2 as SVGIG (reference sequence). V lost 2 bases and J 4 bases, leaving 13 bases between the germline ends. The CDR3 consists of 14 residues. CDR3: CAWSPLISADTQYF. The CDR3 DNA reads TGTGCCTGGAGTCCCCTCATTAGCGCAGATACGCAGTATTTT. Complete variable domain (other parts from reference TRBV30 and TRBJ2-3): SQTIHQWPATLVQPVGSPLSLECTVEGTSNPNLYWYRQAAGRGLQLLFYSVGIGQISSEVPQNLSASRPQDRQFILSSKKLLLSDSGFYLCAWSPLISADTQYFGPGTRLTVL.

The genes are TRBV20-1 and TRBJ2-2, with 7 bases matching TRBD2. This CDR3 contains 13 residues. J was trimmed by 5 bases and V by 6 bases; bases with no gene match: 6. Per the germline V gene, CDR1 is DFQATT and CDR2 is SNEGSKA (reference sequence). For the CDR3, the DNA is TGCAGTGCCCCGGGGGAGGGGACCGGGGAGCTGTTTTTT. Its protein is CSAPGEGTGELFF.

V gene TRBV5-6 combines with J gene TRBJ1-1; maybe TRBD1 (6 bases). V shed 1 base and J shed 7 bases, with 14 bases lying between them. Germline CDR1 and CDR2: SGHDT and YYEEEE. The CDR3 extends over 14 amino acids. CDR3 amino acids: CASSLFGTHYEAFF. Here the CDR3 DNA reads TGTGCCAGCAGCTTGTTTGGGACACATTATGAAGCTTTCTTT.

This clonotype showed up many times. The chain combines TRBV5-6 with TRBJ1-6; tentatively, D is TRBD1 (6 bases). The CDR3 totals 14 residues. Trimming shortened V by 1 base and J by 12 bases, and 14 bases separated the two germline ends. The germline CDR1 and CDR2 sequences are SGHDT and YYEEEE. In DNA form, the CDR3 reads TGTGCCAGCAGCTTGACCTCCAGGGGAAGACCCCTCCACTTT. This gives the protein CASSLTSRGRPLHF. Looking up the rest from reference TRBV5-6 and TRBJ1-6 gives the full variable domain: DAGVTQSPTHLIKTRGQQVTLRCSPKSGHDTVSWYQQALGQGPQFIFQYYEEEERQRGNFPDRFSGHQFPNYSSELNVNALLLGDSALYLCASSLTSRGRPLHFGNGTRLTVT.

This clonotype was detected only a few times. V usage is TRBV3-1 and J usage is TRBJ1-5; 10 nucleotides line up with TRBD1. In germline, CDR1 is LGHDT, CDR2 YNNKEL (reference sequence). Trimming at V came to 4 bases and at J to 7 bases, leaving 7 bases not matched to a gene. The CDR3 consists of 15 residues. As DNA, the CDR3 is TGTGCCAGCAGCCCCACGACAGGGGGCAGGCAGCCCCAGCATTTT. This encodes CASSPTTGGRQPQHF.

The sample holds a few counts of this clonotype. The chain links TRBV12-5 to TRBJ2-5; D may be TRBD1 (7 bases). The CDR3 is made up of 15 amino acids. The germline gives CDR1 LGHNT, CDR2 FRNRAP. V was shortened by 4 bases and J by 5 bases, with 17 bases between the two germline ends. This chain's CDR3 is CASGSGGQGGETQYF. DNA for the CDR3: TGTGCTAGTGGTTCCGGCGGGCAGGGGGGTGAGACCCAGTACTTC. Variable domain in full (rest from reference TRBV12-5 and TRBJ2-5): DARVTQTPRHKVTEMGQEVTMRCQPILGHNTVFWYRQTMMQGLELLAYFRNRAPLDDSGMPKDRFSAEMPDATLATLKIQPSEPRDSAVYFCASGSGGQGGETQYFGPGTRLLVL.

This clonotype has at least ten counts. The chain employs TRBV2 and TRBJ1-1; tentatively, D is TRBD1 (5 bases). V was shortened by 1 base and J by 3 bases, with 9 bases between the two germline ends. Germline V CDR1 and CDR2: SNHLY, FYNNEI. The CDR3 is 14 residues long. In DNA, the CDR3 is TGTGCCAGCAGTGAAGGGGGCAGATACACTGAAGCTTTCTTT. It codes for CASSEGGRYTEAFF.

V gene TRBV18 combines with J gene TRBJ1-4; a weak D match, TRBD1 (5 bases). The CDR3 spans 16 residues. The V gene lost 6 bases and the J gene lost 5 bases, with 19 bases spanning the gap. CDR1 KGHSH and CDR2 LQKENI come from the germline V gene. CDR3 nucleotides: TGTGCCAGCTCTCTCCAAACGGGACGGGAAAATGAAAAACTGTTTTTT. It is translated as CASSLQTGRENEKLFF.

This clonotype has ten or more counts. The rearrangement uses TRBV28 and TRBJ2-7, with D unclear. CDR3 length equals 13 residues. Trimming cost V 2 bases and J 3 bases, with 8 bases left between them. CDR1 and CDR2 from the germline V gene are MDHEN and SYDVKM. The CDR3 loop is CASSLGTFYEQYF. CDR3 DNA: TGTGCCAGCAGTTTAGGTACGTTCTACGAGCAGTACTTC. The variable domain in full, with the rest retrieved from reference TRBV28 and TRBJ2-7, is DVKVTQSSRYLVKRTGEKVFLECVQDMDHENMFWYRQDPGLGLRLIYFSYDVKMKEKGDIPEGYSVSREKKERFSLILESASTNQTSMYLCASSLGTFYEQYFGPGTRLTVT.

The gene calls are TRBV4-2 and TRBJ2-2; the D gene is possibly TRBD1 (7 bases). The CDR3 runs to 16 residues. Germline V gene sequence: CDR1 LGHNA, CDR2 YNFKEQ. Trimming stripped 6 bases from V and 2 bases from J, with 16 bases between. CDR3 DNA: TGTGCCAGCAGTGCGCGGGGACAGCGCAACACCGGGGAGCTGTTTTTT. It is translated as CASSARGQRNTGELFF.

The genes are TRBV9 and TRBJ1-1; unclear D gene. The V and J ends lost 0 bases and 3 bases respectively, with 12 bases between them. The CDR3 runs 15 residues. CDR1 SGDLS and CDR2 YYNGEE come from the germline V gene. The CDR3 here is CASSVVGRWDTEAFF. The CDR3 coding sequence is TGTGCCAGCAGCGTAGTGGGCAGGTGGGACACTGAAGCTTTCTTT.

Many counts were recorded for this clonotype. The chain is built from TRBV7-9 and TRBJ2-5, with D maybe TRBD2 (5 bases). V was shortened by 6 bases and J by 4 bases, with 15 bases between the two germline ends. This CDR3 has 14 amino acids. The germline V gene has CDR1 SEHNR and CDR2 FQNEAQ (reference sequence). The CDR3 nucleotides read TGTGCCAGCAGGACCGTGACGGCGGGAGAGACCCAGTACTTC. This sequence encodes CASRTVTAGETQYF.

In its sample, this clonotype was seen many times. The chain joins TRBV5-5 to TRBJ2-3; TRBD1 or TRBD2 may be the D gene (5 bases each). Germline CDR1 reads SGHKS; CDR2 reads YYEKEE (reference sequence). The CDR3 has 14 residues. The V end was cut by 0 bases, the J end by 3 bases, with 8 bases between. The CDR3 bases are TGTGCCAGCAGCTTGGCCAGGGAGACAGATACGCAGTATTTT. Its translation: CASSLARETDTQYF.

Regarding this clonotype: A much larger clone differs from this one at a single base, so this may be a read error. V gene TRBV28 combines with J gene TRBJ1-5; D call uncertain. CDR1 and CDR2 (germline): MDHEN, SYDVKM. The CDR3 is 11 residues long. V was pared by 3 bases and J by 7 bases, with 4 bases between. The CDR3: CASSFEQPQHF. CDR3 coding DNA: TGTGCCAGCAGTTTTGAGCAGCCCCAGCATTTT. The entire variable domain, with the rest obtained from reference TRBV28 and TRBJ1-5, is as follows: DVKVTQSSRYLVKRTGEKVFLECVQDMDHENMFWYRQDPGLGLRLIYFSYDVKMKEKGDIPEGYSVSREKKERFSLILESASTNQTSMYLCASSFEQPQHFGDGTRLSIL.

Turning to this clonotype: A much larger clonotype is one base distant, so this may be a read error. The gene calls are TRBV2 and TRBJ2-5; D is unclear. The CDR3 is 14 residues long. Germline V gene sequence: CDR1 SNHLY, CDR2 FYNNEI. The CDR3: CTSSDRPLQETQYF. The CDR3 DNA sequence: TGTACCAGCAGTGACCGGCCCCTCCAAGAGACCCAGTACTTC.